Listed below are T cell receptor beta chains from one sample, sequenced in a study of cytomegalovirus exposure and HLA in healthy donors. Method: immunoSEQ multiplex PCR; TCRdb's copy keeps in-frame clones and lacks some. The sample holds roughly 200,000 clones, around 82% seen once. Sequencing was performed on PBMCs. Receptors were obtained from a man aged 55 to 70 in good health and CMV-seronegative. Each CDR3 is given with its conserved first and last residue. D genes are given only for firm matches. Clone size, where shown, is once, few, many, or a class for clones that have expanded.

size	D	J	V	DNA	CDR3
NA	TRBD2	TRBJ2-1	TRBV29-1	TGCAGCGCGAGCGGGGAGGGATACAATGAGCAGTTCTTC	CSASGEGYNEQFF
NA	NA	TRBJ1-5	TRBV6-1	TGTGCCAGCAGTGAAAACGGGATAGATCAGCCCCAGCATTTT	CASSENGIDQPQHF
NA	NA	TRBJ1-2	TRBV6-1	TGTGCCAGCAGTGAACGCGCAGGCCCCGCTGGCTACCCCTTC	CASSERAGPAGYPF
NA	NA	TRBJ2-1	TRBV9	TGTGCCAGCAGTTGGGGGGACAATGAGCAGTTCTTC	CASSWGDNEQFF
NA	TRBD1	TRBJ1-3	TRBV4-1	TGCGCCAGCAGCCAAGATTCCAGGGGGTACTCTGGAAACACCATATATTTT	CASSQDSRGYSGNTIYF
NA	NA	TRBJ2-1	TRBV19	TGTGCCAGTACTAGGACTGCCGCGGATGAGCAGTTCTTC	CASTRTAADEQFF
NA	TRBD1	TRBJ1-1	TRBV7-2	TGTGCCAGCAGCTCGCCCTCTGTTACAGGGGGGTCTGAAGCTTTCTTT	CASSSPSVTGGSEAFF
NA	TRBD1	TRBJ1-2	TRBV2	TGTGCCAGCGCCCTAGCTAACAGGGGGCAATGTGGCTACACCTTC	CASALANRGQCGYTF
few	NA	TRBJ2-7	TRBV7-9	TGTGCCAGCAGCCCTCGAGAGGGATTCTCCTACGAGCAGTACTTC	CASSPREGFSYEQYF
NA	TRBD1	TRBJ2-7	TRBV18	TGTGCCAGCTCACCACTCCCCGGGACAGGGGGCCCCTACGAGCAGTACTTC	CASSPLPGTGGPYEQYF
NA	TRBD1	TRBJ2-7	TRBV11-2	TGTGCCAGCAGCTTAGTGAGACAGGGATACTACGAGCAGTACTTC	CASSLVRQGYYEQYF
NA	TRBD1	TRBJ2-7	TRBV5-4	TGTGCCAGCAGCTCGGGACAGGGGACGCAGTACTTC	CASSSGQGTQYF
NA	NA	TRBJ1-4	TRBV29-1	TGCAGCGTTGGTCGAAGCGCGAATGAAAAACTGTTTTTT	CSVGRSANEKLFF
NA	TRBD1	TRBJ2-1	TRBV15	TGTGCCACCAGAGCGGGGACAGGGGCCTACAATGAGCAGTTCTTC	CATRAGTGAYNEQFF
medium-sized	NA	TRBJ2-7	TRBV4-1	TGCGCCAGCAGCCCTAATGGGGCCCCAACTGCGCGACAATACGAGCAGTACTTC	CASSPNGAPTARQYEQYF
NA	NA	TRBJ2-7	TRBV19	TGTGCCAGTAGTATCCCGGGGGGCGGTTACGAGCAGTACTTC	CASSIPGGGYEQYF
few	NA	TRBJ1-6	TRBV5-5	TGTGCCAGCAGCTTGAGCGGGGCCGATTCACCCCTCCACTTT	CASSLSGADSPLHF
NA	NA	TRBJ2-7	TRBV6-6	TGTGCCAGCAGCGGGACTTACAGCTCCTACGAGCAGTACTTC	CASSGTYSSYEQYF